The clone carrying this T cell receptor beta chain was found a few times. Its antigen is undetermined. This entry is derived from a study of persistence of HIV-infected CD4 T cells. Study in general: Donors had been on suppressive ART for a median of approximately eight years. Broader study findings: TCRbeta richness was lower in CMV- and Gag-responding cells than in anti-CD3/anti-CD28-responding cells.

Nonspecific anti-CD3/anti-CD28 bead stimulation represents the broad CD4+ T cell repertoire. Sorting of responding CD4+ T cells relied on upregulated CD40 ligand together with CD69. Donors had undetectable plasma HIV-1 RNA, under 50 copies/mL, for 4+ years. CD8+ T cells were removed from PBMCs prior to stimulation. Sequencing used immunoSEQ version 4 in survey mode. The data were produced by immunoSEQ multiplex PCR, yet TCRdb's version contains in-frame clones alone and is incomplete. Among 35,000 to 50,000 clones listed, 80% to 95% were seen once. V shed 4 bases and J shed 1 base, with 14 bases lying between them. The CDR3 contains 15 residues. The germline V gene encodes CDR1 LNHDA and CDR2 SQIVND (reference sequence).

The gene calls are TRBV19 and TRBJ2-7; D is perhaps TRBD2 (5 bases). Sequenced here: CD4+ T cells sorted from PBMCs after approximately 19-hour stimulation, sampled from a patient who received antiretroviral therapy. The TCR sequence derives from an adult man with HIV who was CMV-seropositive. CDR3 protein: CASSKGRDPSYEQYF. The CDR3 bases are TGTGCCAGTAGTAAAGGGAGAGATCCGTCCTACGAGCAGTACTTC. Complete variable domain (other parts from reference TRBV19 and TRBJ2-7): DGGITQSPKYLFRKEGQNVTLSCEQNLNHDAMYWYRQDPGQGLRLIYYSQIVNDFQKGDIAEGYSVSREKKESFPLTVTSAQKNPTAFYLCASSKGRDPSYEQYFGPGTRLTVT.